This T cell receptor beta chain was identified in a study of cytomegalovirus exposure and HLA in healthy donors. The PCR was carried out with 60 Vbeta primers and 13 Jbeta primers. Sequencing was performed with immunoSEQ multiplex PCR; in TCRdb, only in-frame clones are kept and a portion is missing. The sample has about 70,000 clones, over 70% seen once. Trimming pared 5 bases from V and 4 bases from J, leaving 12 bases between. This CDR3 has 13 residues. From germline, CDR1 is MDHEN and CDR2 SYDVKM. This chain links TRBV28 with TRBJ2-7, with D uncertain. The receptor's source is a human donor in good health. Sequenced: PBMCs. CDR3 nucleotides: TGTGCCAGCAGTCCCCCACATCGATACGAGCAGTACTTC. It is translated as CASSPPHRYEQYF. Filled out from reference TRBV28 and TRBJ2-7, the complete variable domain reads DVKVTQSSRYLVKRTGEKVFLECVQDMDHENMFWYRQDPGLGLRLIYFSYDVKMKEKGDIPEGYSVSREKKERFSLILESASTNQTSMYLCASSPPHRYEQYFGPGTRLTVT.